A single sample is the source of the 3 T cell receptor beta chains below, sequenced in a study of blood T cell repertoires in COVID-19. TCRdb's table, derived via immunoSEQ multiplex PCR, lists solely in-frame clones and lacks some. The sample has some 180,000 clones; roughly three quarters are singletons. Material for sequencing was PBMCs or T cells enriched from blood (not recorded which). All receptors come from a man aged 60 to 69 who had been exposed to COVID-19.

This clone appeared once. This sequence joins TRBV2 and TRBJ2-1, with 9 bases identical to TRBD2. V lost 6 bases, J lost 9 bases, and 12 bases stayed unmatched. CDR1 and CDR2 from the germline V gene are SNHLY and FYNNEI. This CDR3 spans 15 amino acids. The CDR3 DNA is TGTGCCAGCAGATTATTGGCGGGAGGGCCTGGTGAGCAGTTCTTC. Translation gives CASRLLAGGPGEQFF.

This clone has just a few counts. V usage is TRBV10-2 and J usage is TRBJ1-2; no firm D call. Germline-derived CDR1 and CDR2 are WSHSY and SAAADI. The ends were cut back, 5 bases at V and 4 bases at J, with 11 bases in the middle. CDR3 length: 13 residues. For the CDR3, the DNA is TGCGCCAGCAGTCGGGGAACCCTCTATGGCTACACCTTC. Protein: CASSRGTLYGYTF.

This sequence joins TRBV3-1 (or the pseudogene TRBV3-2) and TRBJ2-7; 8 nucleotides agree with TRBD2. The CDR3 is 15 amino acids. V was pared by 5 bases and J by 6 bases, with 12 bases of the junction left unmatched. Per germline, CDR1 LGHDT and CDR2 YNNKEL (reference sequence). The CDR3 DNA reads as TGTGCCAGCAGCGAACTTAGCGGGACGATATCCGAGCAGTACTTC. Amino acids: CASSELSGTISEQYF.